The rows below give T cell receptor beta chains drawn from one sample of a study of T cell responses to AZD1222 COVID-19 vaccine. Generated by immunoSEQ multiplex PCR, the TCRdb table keeps only in-frame clones and is missing some. The data show approximately 140,000 clones, around 91% seen once. The sequencing used peripheral blood, collected on day 0 of AZD1222 vaccination. These receptors originate from an adult in good health. CDR3s include the opening cysteine and the closing phenylalanine or tryptophan. The order of the fields is clone size, V gene, CDR3 length, J gene, CDR3 protein. Clone size, where shown, is once, few, many, or a class for clones that have expanded.

abundance: once
v_gene: TRBV21-1
len: 14
j_gene: TRBJ2-7
CDR3aa: CASSNVSRAWEQYF

abundance: once
v_gene: TRBV25-1
len: 13
j_gene: TRBJ2-1
CDR3aa: CASRSGRLNFRFF

abundance: -
v_gene: TRBV7-3
len: 15
j_gene: TRBJ2-1
CDR3aa: CASSVGTSGRWEQFF

abundance: -
v_gene: TRBV2
len: 15
j_gene: TRBJ2-1
CDR3aa: CASSSRSGSYNEQFF

abundance: -
v_gene: TRBV28
len: 16
j_gene: TRBJ2-2
CDR3aa: CASSAFGQGLTGELFF

abundance: -
v_gene: TRBV19
len: 16
j_gene: TRBJ1-5
CDR3aa: CASSIRTDYSNQPQHF

abundance: -
v_gene: TRBV19
len: 14
j_gene: TRBJ1-1
CDR3aa: CASSIGSGNPEAFF

abundance: once
v_gene: TRBV18
len: 14
j_gene: TRBJ1-1
CDR3aa: CASSLVGTNTEAFF

abundance: -
v_gene: TRBV4-3
len: 16
j_gene: TRBJ2-1
CDR3aa: CASSQGLAGSYNEQFF

abundance: -
v_gene: TRBV7-8
len: 11
j_gene: TRBJ1-2
CDR3aa: CAIMGVYGYTF

abundance: -
v_gene: TRBV29-1
len: 13
j_gene: TRBJ2-5
CDR3aa: CSAEQSGGETQYF

abundance: -
v_gene: TRBV6-2/TRBV6-3
len: 15
j_gene: TRBJ1-2
CDR3aa: CASSYSDVDHYGYTF

abundance: -
v_gene: TRBV27
len: 15
j_gene: TRBJ1-2
CDR3aa: CASSLGTGANYGYTF

abundance: once
v_gene: TRBV28
len: 16
j_gene: TRBJ2-4
CDR3aa: CASTGGAVGAKNIQYF

abundance: -
v_gene: TRBV6-4
len: 14
j_gene: TRBJ1-1
CDR3aa: CASIGGDRDTEAFF

abundance: -
v_gene: TRBV7-9
len: 15
j_gene: TRBJ1-6
CDR3aa: CASSLITGDNSPLHF